This T cell receptor beta chain appears in the sequencing data of a study of blood T cell repertoires in COVID-19. Overall study: PBMCs, B-cell-depleted T cells, or T cells were the source of the cDNA or gDNA that made up the material.

Those enrolled, adults aged roughly 18 to 89 years, came from about two dozen US areas. The authors' processing: Reference gene primer amplification yielded estimated nucleated cell counts. Clones were read by immunoSEQ multiplex PCR, and TCRdb kept only the in-frame ones, dropping some. The V and J calls and clone size are taken from that table; D and trimming were inferred from the DNA. Of roughly 220,000 clones listed, approximately 92% are singletons. The germline V gene has CDR1 MDHEN and CDR2 SYDVKM. This CDR3 comprises 14 residues. V lost 3 bases to trimming and J lost 7 bases, with 12 bases between them.

The sequenced sample consisted of PBMCs or T cells enriched from blood (not recorded which). V and J are TRBV28 and TRBJ1-4; D gene ambiguous. The clonotype comes from a woman aged 18-29 years in a cohort exposed to, infected with or recovered from COVID-19 (not recorded which). The CDR3 DNA is TGTGCCAGCAGTTTCGAAGTCGTGAGTGAAAAACTGTTTTTT. Translation gives CASSFEVVSEKLFF. Drawing the rest from reference TRBV28 and TRBJ1-4, the complete variable domain is DVKVTQSSRYLVKRTGEKVFLECVQDMDHENMFWYRQDPGLGLRLIYFSYDVKMKEKGDIPEGYSVSREKKERFSLILESASTNQTSMYLCASSFEVVSEKLFFGSGTQLSVL.